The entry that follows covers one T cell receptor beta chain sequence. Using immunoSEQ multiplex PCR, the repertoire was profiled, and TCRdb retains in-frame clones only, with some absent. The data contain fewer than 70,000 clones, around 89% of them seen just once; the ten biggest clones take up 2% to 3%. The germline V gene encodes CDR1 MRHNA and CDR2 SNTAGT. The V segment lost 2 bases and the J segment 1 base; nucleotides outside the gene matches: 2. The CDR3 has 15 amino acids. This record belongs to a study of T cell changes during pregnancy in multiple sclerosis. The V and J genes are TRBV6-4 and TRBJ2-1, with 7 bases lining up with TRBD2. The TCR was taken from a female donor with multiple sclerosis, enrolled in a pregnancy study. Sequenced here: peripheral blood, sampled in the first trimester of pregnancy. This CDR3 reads CASSDQAGSYNEQFF. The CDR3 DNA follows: TGTGCCAGCAGTGACCAAGCGGGGTCCTACAATGAGCAGTTCTTC.